These 7 T cell receptor beta chains share one sample of origin, sequenced in a study of shared T cell receptors in the human thymus (dated by TCRdb to the early 2020s). The library was obtained by the immunoSEQ multiplex PCR assay. The table comes from immuneACCESS by way of TCRdb, which keeps in-frame sequences with V and J called. Part of the clones is missing from these tables; in studies checked, under half for an unresolved V gene and the rest for unknown reasons. Recorded for this sample are about 660,000 clones; over 75% of them occurred a single time. Of the sample, over 0.008% falls within the top ten clones. This same sample was also taken into another study, of human thymus T cells.

The sample comprised thymocytes. The receptors were sampled from a boy in the first two years of life with a congenital heart defect. Donor details come from another sample of the same person, matched by shared clones.

The J gene is TRBJ2-7, the V gene TRBV7-2, with D perhaps matching TRBD2 (7 bases). Between the trimmed V and J ends, which lost 5 bases and 2 bases, there was a span of 16 bases. Germline V gene lookup returns CDR1 SGHTA and CDR2 FQGNSA. The CDR3 has 15 residues. This chain's CDR3 is CASSKGGERAYEQYF. CDR3 in DNA: TGTGCCAGCAGCAAGGGGGGGGAGAGGGCCTACGAGCAGTACTTC.

The V call is TRBV7-6, the J call TRBJ2-5; 10 bases match TRBD2. CDR3 length: 15 amino acids. V was clipped by 5 bases and J by 7 bases; unmatched bases: 10. Germline V gives CDR1 SGHVS, CDR2 FNYEAQ. CDR3 amino acids: CASSVPSGSRMTQYF. For the CDR3, the DNA is TGTGCCAGCAGCGTTCCTAGCGGGAGTCGGATGACCCAGTACTTC.

This rearrangement joins TRBV5-8 to TRBJ2-4; TRBD1 agrees at 9 bases. Germline loops: CDR1 SGHTS, CDR2 YDEGEE. Germline trimming cut 0 bases from V and 0 bases from J; bases unmatched to any gene: 4. CDR3 length equals 17 residues. CDR3 in amino acids: CASSLGGQGLAKNIQYF. CDR3 nucleotide sequence: TGTGCCAGCAGCTTGGGGGGACAGGGCCTAGCCAAAAACATTCAGTACTTC.

J is TRBJ2-7 and V is TRBV11-2, with 8 bases matching TRBD1. After removal of 8 bases from V and 0 bases from J, the junction contained 12 bases not matched to a gene. From germline, CDR1 is SGHAT and CDR2 FQNNGV. The CDR3 has 16 amino acids. CDR3 nucleotide sequence: TGTGCCAGCCGGGACAGGCCGCGTAGGAGCTCCTACGAGCAGTACTTC. This translates into CASRDRPRRSSYEQYF.

CDR3 protein: CASSRHRGGSTDTQYF. The CDR3 DNA reads as TGTGCCAGCAGTCGCCACAGAGGGGGTAGCACAGATACGCAGTATTTT. The rearrangement joins TRBV2 to TRBJ2-3, with D tentatively TRBD1 (6 bases). V was pared by 5 bases and J by 0 bases, with 15 bases between. The CDR3 extends over 16 amino acids. Germline CDR1 and CDR2: SNHLY and FYNNEI.

The sample holds one count of this clone. The chain links TRBV27 to TRBJ2-3; tentative D call: TRBD1 (6 bases). V was clipped by 6 bases and J by 2 bases, with 9 bases between them. Germline V lookup: CDR1 MNHEY, CDR2 SMNVEV (reference sequence). The CDR3 totals 13 residues. CDR3 sequence: CASSTGYTDTQYF. Here the CDR3 DNA reads TGTGCCAGCAGCACAGGGTACACAGATACGCAGTATTTT.

The gene calls are TRBV7-2 and TRBJ2-5; D is possibly TRBD2 (5 bases). The CDR3 has 14 amino acids. Germline assignment: CDR1 SGHTA and CDR2 FQGNSA. V was pared by 3 bases and J by 3 bases, with 11 bases between. CDR3 nucleotides: TGTGCCAGCAGCTTCCTCGAGGGAGAAGAGACCCAGTACTTC. It translates to CASSFLEGEETQYF.